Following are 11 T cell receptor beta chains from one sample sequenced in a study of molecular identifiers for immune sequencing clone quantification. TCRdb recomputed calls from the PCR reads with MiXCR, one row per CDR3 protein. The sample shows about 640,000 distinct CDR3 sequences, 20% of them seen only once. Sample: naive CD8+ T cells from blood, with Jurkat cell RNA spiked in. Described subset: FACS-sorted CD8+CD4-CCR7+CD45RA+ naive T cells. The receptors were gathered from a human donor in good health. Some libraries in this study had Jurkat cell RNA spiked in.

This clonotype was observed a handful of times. CDR3 nucleotide sequence: TGTGCCAGCAGTTTAGCCCTGATGTGGCGGGAGGGCGAGGAGCAGTACTTC. As protein: CASSLALMWREGEEQYF. V and J are TRBV27 and TRBJ2-7, with 9 bases aligning to TRBD2. Germline V CDR1 and CDR2: MNHEY, SMNVEV (reference sequence). CDR3 size: 17 residues. The V gene end was trimmed by 2 bases and the J gene end by 7 bases; junction bases not matched to a gene: 15.

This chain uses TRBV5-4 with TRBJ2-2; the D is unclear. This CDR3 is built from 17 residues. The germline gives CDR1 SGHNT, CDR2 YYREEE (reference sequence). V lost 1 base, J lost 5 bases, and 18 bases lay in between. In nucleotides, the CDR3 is TGTGCCAGCAGCTTGTTGGAGTCCTACCATTGGACCGGGGAGCTGTTTTTT. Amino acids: CASSLLESYHWTGELFF.

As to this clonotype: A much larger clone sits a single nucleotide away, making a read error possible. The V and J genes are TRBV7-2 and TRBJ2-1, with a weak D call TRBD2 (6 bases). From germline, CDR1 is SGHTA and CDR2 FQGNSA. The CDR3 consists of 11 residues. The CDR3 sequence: CASSSSVELFF. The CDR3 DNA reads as TGTGCCAGCAGCTCTAGCGTTGAGCTGTTCTTC. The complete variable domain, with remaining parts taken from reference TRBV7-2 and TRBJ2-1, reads GAGVSQSPSNKVTEKGKDVELRCDPISGHTALYWYRQSLGQGLEFLIYFQGNSAPDKSGLPSDRFSAERTGGSVSTLTIQRTQQEDSAVYLCASSSSVELFFGPGTRLTVL.

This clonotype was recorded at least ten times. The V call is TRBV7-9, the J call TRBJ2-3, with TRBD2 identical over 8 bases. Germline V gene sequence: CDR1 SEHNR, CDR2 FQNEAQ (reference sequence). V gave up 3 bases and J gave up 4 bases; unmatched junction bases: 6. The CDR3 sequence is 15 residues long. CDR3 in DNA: TGTGCCAGCAGCTTGGCCGGGGGGGCATCAGATACGCAGTATTTT. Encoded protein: CASSLAGGASDTQYF. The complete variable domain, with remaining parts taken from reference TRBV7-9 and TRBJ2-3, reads DTGVSQNPRHKITKRGQNVTFRCDPISEHNRLYWYRQTLGQGPEFLTYFQNEAQLEKSRLLSDRFSAERPKGSFSTLEIQRTEQGDSAMYLCASSLAGGASDTQYFGPGTRLTVL.

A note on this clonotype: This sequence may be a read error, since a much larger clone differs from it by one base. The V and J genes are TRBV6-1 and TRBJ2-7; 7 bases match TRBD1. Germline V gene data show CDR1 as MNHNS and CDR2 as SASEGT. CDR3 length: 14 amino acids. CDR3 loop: CTSRDRDSLFEQYF. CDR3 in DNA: TGTACCAGCAGAGACCGGGACAGTCTGTTCGAGCAGTACTTC.

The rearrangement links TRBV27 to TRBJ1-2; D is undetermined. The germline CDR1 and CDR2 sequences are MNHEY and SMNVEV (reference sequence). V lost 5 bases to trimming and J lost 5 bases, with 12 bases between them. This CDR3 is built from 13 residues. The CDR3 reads CASSPDGSYGYTF. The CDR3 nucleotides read TGTGCCAGCAGTCCCGACGGATCATATGGCTACACCTTC.

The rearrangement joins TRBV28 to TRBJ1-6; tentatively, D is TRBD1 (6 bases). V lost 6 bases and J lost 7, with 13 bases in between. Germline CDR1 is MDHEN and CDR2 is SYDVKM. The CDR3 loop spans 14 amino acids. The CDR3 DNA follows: TGTGCCAGCAGCCGCAGGGGAGGGAATTCACCCCTCCACTTT. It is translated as CASSRRGGNSPLHF.

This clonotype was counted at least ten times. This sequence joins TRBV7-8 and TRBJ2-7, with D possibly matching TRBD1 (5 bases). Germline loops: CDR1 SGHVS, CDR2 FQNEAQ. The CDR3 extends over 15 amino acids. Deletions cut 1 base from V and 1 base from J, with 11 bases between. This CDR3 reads CASSLDPRTSYEQYF. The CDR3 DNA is TGTGCCAGCAGCTTAGATCCCCGGACATCCTACGAGCAGTACTTC.

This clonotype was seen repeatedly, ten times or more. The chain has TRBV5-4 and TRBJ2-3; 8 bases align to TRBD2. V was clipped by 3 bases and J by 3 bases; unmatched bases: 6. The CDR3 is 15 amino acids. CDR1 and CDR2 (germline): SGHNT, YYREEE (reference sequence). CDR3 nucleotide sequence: TGTGCCAGCAGCTCAGGACTAGCTGCGACAGATACGCAGTATTTT. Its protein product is CASSSGLAATDTQYF.

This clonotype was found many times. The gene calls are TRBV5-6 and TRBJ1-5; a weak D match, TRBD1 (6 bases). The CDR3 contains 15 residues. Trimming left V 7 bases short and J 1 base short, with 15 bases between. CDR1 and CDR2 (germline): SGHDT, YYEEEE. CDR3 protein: CASGVGGGSNQPQHF. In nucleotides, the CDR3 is TGTGCCAGCGGAGTAGGGGGGGGAAGCAATCAGCCCCAGCATTTT.

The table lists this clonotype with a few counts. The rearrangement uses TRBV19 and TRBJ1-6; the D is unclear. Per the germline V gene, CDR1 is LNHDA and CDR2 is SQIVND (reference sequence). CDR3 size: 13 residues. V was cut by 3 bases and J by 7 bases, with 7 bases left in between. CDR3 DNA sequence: TGTGCCAGTAGTATCGGCGCCAATTCACCCCTCCACTTT. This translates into CASSIGANSPLHF. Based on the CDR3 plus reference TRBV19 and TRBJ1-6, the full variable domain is DGGITQSPKYLFRKEGQNVTLSCEQNLNHDAMYWYRQDPGQGLRLIYYSQIVNDFQKGDIAEGYSVSREKKESFPLTVTSAQKNPTAFYLCASSIGANSPLHFGNGTRLTVT.